The 8 T cell receptor beta chains listed next were all sequenced from one sample in a study of PD-1 blockade in classical Hodgkin lymphoma. Sequenced by immunoSEQ multiplex PCR; TCRdb stores in-frame clones only, minus some. The table lists tens of thousands of clones, about nine tenths of them singletons. As to time point: cycle 4 day 1 (C4D1), after 6 weeks of nivolumab. Every patient had relapsed following autologous stem cell transplantation, and cohorts differed in brentuximab vedotin exposure. This sample comprised peripheral blood mononuclear cells (PBMCs), obtained before the fourth cycle of nivolumab. These TCRs come from a human donor with classical Hodgkin lymphoma.

This chain connects TRBV6-1 to TRBJ1-5, with D unresolved. This CDR3 spans 13 amino acids. The germline V gene encodes CDR1 MNHNS and CDR2 SASEGT. Trimming stripped 5 bases from V and 3 bases from J, with 8 bases between. The CDR3, as DNA: TGTGCCAGCAGTCGGTGGGCCAATCAGCCCCAGCATTTT. Translated, it gives CASSRWANQPQHF.

This clone was recorded only once. The chain employs TRBV5-1 and TRBJ2-7; tentatively, D is TRBD1 or TRBD2 (5 bases each). The V gene's germline CDR1 is SGHRS and CDR2 YFSETQ. Trimming took off 0 bases at V and 4 bases at J, with 14 bases between the two ends. The length of the CDR3 is 15 residues. The CDR3 DNA reads TGCGCCAGCAGCTTGGGAGGGGTAGGTTCGTACGAGCAGTACTTC. This gives the protein CASSLGGVGSYEQYF.

This chain uses TRBV19 with TRBJ2-7; possibly TRBD2 for D (7 bases). The germline CDR1 and CDR2 sequences are LNHDA and SQIVND (reference sequence). The CDR3 spans 14 residues. Trimming stripped 10 bases from V and 3 bases from J, with 19 bases between. CDR3 residues: CATRLRGGLYEQYF. The CDR3 DNA reads as TGTGCCACCAGACTGCGCGGGGGCCTCTACGAGCAGTACTTC.

The chain is built from TRBV13 and TRBJ2-7; D unresolved. The CDR3 consists of 16 residues. The germline V gene has CDR1 PRHDT and CDR2 FYEKMQ (reference sequence). The germline V and J ends were trimmed by 5 bases and 2 bases, with 19 bases remaining between them. The chain's CDR3 is CASSEAKMDGTYEQYF. In DNA, the CDR3 is TGTGCCAGCAGCGAAGCGAAAATGGACGGAACCTACGAGCAGTACTTC.

V and J are TRBV9 and TRBJ2-7; the D is unclear. The V and J ends lost 0 bases and 0 bases respectively, with 10 bases between them. CDR1 SGDLS and CDR2 YYNGEE come from the germline V gene. The CDR3 spans 15 residues. In nucleotides, the CDR3 is TGTGCCAGCAGCGTAGACGGGCTTCACTCCTACGAGCAGTACTTC. This gives the protein CASSVDGLHSYEQYF.

The chain employs TRBV6-5 and TRBJ1-1; no clear D gene. The length of the CDR3 is 14 residues. Germline CDR1 reads MNHEY; CDR2 reads SVGAGI. Trimming removed 5 bases from V and 4 bases from J, with 14 bases in between. The CDR3 is CASSPYGVGTEAFF. CDR3 nucleotides: TGTGCCAGCAGTCCGTATGGTGTGGGCACTGAAGCTTTCTTT.

The rearrangement uses TRBV4-1 and TRBJ1-2, with 8 bases identical to TRBD1. The length of the CDR3 is 16 residues. J was trimmed by 2 bases and V by 1 base; bases with no gene match: 6. CDR1 is MGHRA, CDR2 YSYEKL, per germline. The CDR3 reads CASSQVARDRNYGYTF. CDR3 nucleotides: TGCGCCAGCAGCCAAGTGGCGAGGGACAGGAACTATGGCTACACCTTC.

The rearrangement links TRBV29-1 to TRBJ1-5, with TRBD1 identical over 9 bases. Trimming cost V 5 bases and J 5 bases; bases outside gene matches: 1. Germline values: CDR1 SQVTM, CDR2 ANQGSEA. This CDR3 has 12 residues. In nucleotides, the CDR3 is TGCAGCGTTAGACAGGGGGATCAGCCCCAGCATTTT. Its translation is CSVRQGDQPQHF.